The rows below give T cell receptor beta chains drawn from one sample of a study of T cell responses to AZD1222 COVID-19 vaccine. The protocol was immunoSEQ multiplex PCR, while the TCRdb copy is restricted to in-frame clones and leaves out a portion. The table lists around 100,000 clones, 88% of them singletons. The sequences come from peripheral blood, collected on day 0 of AZD1222 vaccination. The receptors come from an adult in good health. The conserved cysteine and the conserved F or W are not part of the CDR3 here. The order of the fields is clone size, J gene, V gene, CDR3 protein. The size of a clone is reported for some rows only, either as once, few or many, or as a class for expanded clones.

once TRBJ1-1 TRBV6-5 ASINVGGARSEAF
NA TRBJ1-2 TRBV6-5 ASSYEDRPYGYT
NA TRBJ2-7 TRBV19 ASSAGTGGSYEQY
NA TRBJ1-2 TRBV19 ASRAQPAGQGAGYT
NA TRBJ1-2 TRBV5-1 ASSLEAQGAHGYT
NA TRBJ2-7 TRBV18 ASSLTSGDYEQY
NA TRBJ2-3 TRBV7-9 ASSLETSGRLRDTQY
once TRBJ2-3 TRBV29-1 SAPGLVTDTQY
NA TRBJ2-5 TRBV7-2 ASSLVRRGSGRIKETQY
NA TRBJ1-1 TRBV18 ASSPASNTEAF
NA TRBJ2-1 TRBV7-9 ASSLELAAVNEQF
NA TRBJ2-5 TRBV7-2 ASSPAGWPETQY
NA TRBJ2-7 TRBV11-2 ASSLGLGSYEQY
NA TRBJ2-3 TRBV15 ATSRVRSERTDTQY
once TRBJ2-7 TRBV19 ASSIRGPPSYEQY
NA TRBJ2-5 TRBV3-1/TRBV3-2 ASSQPRGTGRETQY
once TRBJ2-3 TRBV7-9 ASSLGETSADTQY
NA TRBJ2-7 TRBV5-1 ASSAKTGEGTSYEQY
NA TRBJ1-5 TRBV6-2/TRBV6-3 ASSYGGYNQPQH
NA TRBJ1-4 TRBV4-2 ASSYRTGGDEKLF
NA TRBJ2-5 TRBV7-9 ASSLVPGRTQY
NA TRBJ2-1 TRBV5-1 ASREGLGYNEQF
NA TRBJ2-1 TRBV19 ASTHRGPRNLDATGEQF
NA TRBJ1-1 TRBV7-9 ASSLRGNTEAF
NA TRBJ2-7 TRBV6-2/TRBV6-3 ASSATYEQY
NA TRBJ1-1 TRBV7-2 ASSQGHLVNTEAF
NA TRBJ1-3 TRBV30 AWRALGGAGNTIY
NA TRBJ1-1 TRBV11-2 ASSPRFGTEAF
NA TRBJ1-1 TRBV2 ASPIQGMNTEAF
NA TRBJ1-2 TRBV5-8 ASSLGSHYGYT
NA TRBJ1-1 TRBV27 ASSLENTEAF
NA TRBJ1-3 TRBV19 ASSMHRDEPGNTIY
NA TRBJ1-2 TRBV10-2 ASSEGRTINYGYT
NA TRBJ1-2 TRBV6-1 ASSEYSIMGYGYT
NA TRBJ2-3 TRBV5-1 ASSLETGGKDTQY
NA TRBJ2-7 TRBV5-4 ASSLVPAGRRSYEQY
NA TRBJ1-2 TRBV6-2/TRBV6-3 ASSPPLGSADYGYT
NA TRBJ1-3 TRBV14 ASSLTGRLSSGNTIY
NA TRBJ2-1 TRBV7-9 ASSLGDPSEF
NA TRBJ1-5 TRBV7-2 ASSLPGQPQH
NA TRBJ2-7 TRBV29-1 SVGHRTGDEQY
once TRBJ2-3 TRBV7-9 APQASGGPDTQY
NA TRBJ1-2 TRBV7-9 ASSRTPEYGYT
NA TRBJ2-1 TRBV11-2 ASSATGDPHNEQF
NA TRBJ1-3 TRBV2 ASTGAGKNTIY
NA TRBJ1-5 TRBV18 ASSPSGPSSNQPQH
NA TRBJ1-1 TRBV7-8 ASSRDLNTEAF
NA TRBJ1-4 TRBV2 ASSVQGPLYEKLF
NA TRBJ1-1 TRBV11-3 ASSKLLNTEAF
NA TRBJ1-2 TRBV5-4 ASSPGTGLYGYT
NA TRBJ2-1 TRBV7-2 ASSFRASGGPLYNEQF
NA TRBJ1-5 TRBV6-2/TRBV6-3 ASSRLAQLTQGNQPQH
NA TRBJ2-1 TRBV6-6 ASSAQSQNEQF
NA TRBJ2-7 TRBV7-6 ASSPLQGRSVYEQY
NA TRBJ2-2 TRBV6-1 ASSEAAQSSGRIGELF
NA TRBJ1-2 TRBV6-1 ASSETPGHIYGYT
NA TRBJ1-2 TRBV7-9 ASSLLDVYGYT
NA TRBJ2-7 TRBV5-4 ASSRIGGGLAGGMYEQY
NA TRBJ2-7 TRBV9 ASSVVADGSGYEQY